Listed here is a single TCR beta chain. No antigen is known for it. The repertoire was sequenced with immunoSEQ multiplex PCR; TCRdb's copy has only in-frame clones and lacks some. The profile shows about 79,000 clones, approximately 94% of them singletons. The length of the CDR3 is 12 residues. V dropped 8 bases and J dropped 5 bases, with 12 bases sitting between them. Germline lookup yields CDR1 MNHNS and CDR2 SASEGT. This specimen comes from a study of OX40 agonist ivuxolimab in advanced cancers. In the study overall: Of mixed ages from about 23 to 85 and averaging about 60 years, the group was almost 85% male. Study results and limitations: There was clonal expansion of CD4+ and CD8+ blood T cells by week 6 at 0.1 to 3.0 mg/kg.

This material consisted of CD4+ or CD8+ T cells sorted from blood, taken in a trial of the OX40 agonist ivuxolimab. The chain carries TRBV6-1 and TRBJ2-5; possibly TRBD1 for D (5 bases). The clonotype originates from an adult with an advanced solid tumor such as melanoma, head and neck, liver or kidney cancer. This CDR3 reads CASGASGETQYF. The CDR3 DNA reads TGTGCCAGCGGGGCATCAGGGGAGACCCAGTACTTC.